The 5 T cell receptor beta chains given below trace back to one sample, sequenced in a study of PD-L1 blockade in urothelial cancer. Some clones are missing from TCRdb's copy, which holds only in-frame ones; the method was immunoSEQ multiplex PCR. The sample records about 26,000 clones, 80% to 90% being singletons. Material: PBMCs, obtained around atezolizumab (anti-PD-L1) treatment. Receptors originate from a man aged 55-75 years with urothelial cancer.

The rearrangement joins TRBV6-1 to TRBJ1-2; D is perhaps TRBD1 (6 bases). Germline-derived CDR1 and CDR2 are MNHNS and SASEGT. Trimming left V 3 bases short and J 12 bases short, with 17 bases between. This CDR3 region has 13 residues. CDR3 in amino acids: CASSDTGFLSDTF. The CDR3 DNA reads TGTGCCAGCAGTGATACAGGGTTTTTAAGCGACACCTTC.

This chain joins TRBV29-1 and TRBJ2-1; D is possibly TRBD2 (5 bases). V dropped 5 bases and J dropped 12 bases, with 14 bases sitting between them. Germline V gene data show CDR1 as SQVTM and CDR2 as ANQGSEA. This CDR3 has 11 residues. This CDR3 reads CSVSLREGQFF. CDR3 coding DNA: TGCAGCGTTTCTTTGAGGGAAGGGCAGTTCTTC.

This rearrangement joins TRBV19 to TRBJ1-6; maybe TRBD1 (5 bases). The CDR3 is 15 residues long. Trimming took off 3 bases at V and 8 bases at J, with 14 bases between the two ends. CDR1 and CDR2 (germline): LNHDA, SQIVND (reference sequence). The CDR3 DNA follows: TGTGCCAGTAGTATCGGGCAGGGAGGGTATTCACCCCTCCACTTT. This encodes CASSIGQGGYSPLHF.

J is TRBJ2-1 and V is TRBV5-1; maybe TRBD2 (6 bases). Trimming cost V 4 bases and J 7 bases, with 21 bases left between them. CDR3 size: 16 residues. The germline gives CDR1 SGHRS, CDR2 YFSETQ. Here the CDR3 reads CASSTGNFGGENEQFF. In DNA, the CDR3 is TGCGCCAGCAGCACCGGAAACTTCGGAGGGGAGAATGAGCAGTTCTTC.

The genes are TRBV10-3 and TRBJ2-1, with TRBD2 matching over 9 bases. The junction had 3 bases not matched to a gene; V was cut back by 0 bases and J by 6 bases. CDR3 size: 15 residues. Germline V gives CDR1 ENHRY, CDR2 SYGVKD. The CDR3 DNA follows: TGTGCCATCAGTGAGTCGGCGGGAGGGCCCAATGAGCAGTTCTTC. This encodes CAISESAGGPNEQFF.